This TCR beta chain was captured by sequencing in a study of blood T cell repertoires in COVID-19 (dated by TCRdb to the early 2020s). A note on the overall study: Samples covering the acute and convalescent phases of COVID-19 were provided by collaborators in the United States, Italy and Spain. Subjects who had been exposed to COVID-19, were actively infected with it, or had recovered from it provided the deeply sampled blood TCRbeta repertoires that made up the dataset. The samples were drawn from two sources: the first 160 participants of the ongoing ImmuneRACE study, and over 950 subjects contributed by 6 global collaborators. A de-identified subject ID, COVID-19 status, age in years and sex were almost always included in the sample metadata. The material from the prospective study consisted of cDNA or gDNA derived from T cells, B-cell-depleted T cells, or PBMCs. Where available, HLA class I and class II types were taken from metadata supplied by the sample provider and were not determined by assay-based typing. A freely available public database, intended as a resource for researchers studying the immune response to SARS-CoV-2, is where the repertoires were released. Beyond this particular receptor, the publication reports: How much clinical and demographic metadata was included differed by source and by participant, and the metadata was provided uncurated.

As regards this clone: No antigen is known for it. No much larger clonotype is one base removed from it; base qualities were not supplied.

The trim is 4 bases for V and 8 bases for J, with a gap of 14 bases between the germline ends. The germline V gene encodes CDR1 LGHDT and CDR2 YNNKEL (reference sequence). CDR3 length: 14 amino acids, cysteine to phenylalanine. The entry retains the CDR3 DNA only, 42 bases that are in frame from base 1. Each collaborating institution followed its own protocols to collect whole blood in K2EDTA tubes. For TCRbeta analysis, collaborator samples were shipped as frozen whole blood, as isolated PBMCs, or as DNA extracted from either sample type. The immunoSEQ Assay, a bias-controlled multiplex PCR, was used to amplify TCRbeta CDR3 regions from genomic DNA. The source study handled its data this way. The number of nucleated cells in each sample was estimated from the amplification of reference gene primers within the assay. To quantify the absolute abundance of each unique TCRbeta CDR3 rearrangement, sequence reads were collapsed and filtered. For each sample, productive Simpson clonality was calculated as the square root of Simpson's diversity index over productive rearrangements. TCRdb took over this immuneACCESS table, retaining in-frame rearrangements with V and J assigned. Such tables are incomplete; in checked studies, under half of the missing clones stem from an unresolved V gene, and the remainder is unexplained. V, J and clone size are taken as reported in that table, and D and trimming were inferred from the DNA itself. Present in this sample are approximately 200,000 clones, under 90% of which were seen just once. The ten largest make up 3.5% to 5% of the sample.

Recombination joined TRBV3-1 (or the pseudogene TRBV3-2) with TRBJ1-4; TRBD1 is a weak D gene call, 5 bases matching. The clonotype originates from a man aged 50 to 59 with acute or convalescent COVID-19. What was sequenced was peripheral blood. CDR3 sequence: CASSPTARGEKLFF. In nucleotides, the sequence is TGTGCCAGCAGCCCGACAGCGCGAGGCGAAAAACTGTTTTTT.